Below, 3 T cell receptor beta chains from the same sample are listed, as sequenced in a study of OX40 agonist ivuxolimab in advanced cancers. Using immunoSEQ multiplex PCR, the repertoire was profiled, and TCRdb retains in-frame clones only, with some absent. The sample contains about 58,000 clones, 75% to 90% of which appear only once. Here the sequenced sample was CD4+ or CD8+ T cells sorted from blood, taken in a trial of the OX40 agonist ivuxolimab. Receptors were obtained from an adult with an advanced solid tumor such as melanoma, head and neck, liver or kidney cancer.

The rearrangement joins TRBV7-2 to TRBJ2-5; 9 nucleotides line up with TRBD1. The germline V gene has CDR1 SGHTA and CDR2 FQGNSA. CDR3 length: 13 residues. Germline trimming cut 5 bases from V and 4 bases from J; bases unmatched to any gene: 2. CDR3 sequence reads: CASSPGQGETQYF. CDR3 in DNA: TGTGCCAGCAGCCCGGGACAGGGAGAGACCCAGTACTTC.

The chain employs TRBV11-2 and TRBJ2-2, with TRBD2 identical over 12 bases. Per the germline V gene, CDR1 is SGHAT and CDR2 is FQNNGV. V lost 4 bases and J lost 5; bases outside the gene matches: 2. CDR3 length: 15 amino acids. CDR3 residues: CASSSGLAGTGELFF. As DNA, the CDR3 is TGTGCCAGCAGCTCCGGACTAGCGGGAACCGGGGAGCTGTTTTTT.

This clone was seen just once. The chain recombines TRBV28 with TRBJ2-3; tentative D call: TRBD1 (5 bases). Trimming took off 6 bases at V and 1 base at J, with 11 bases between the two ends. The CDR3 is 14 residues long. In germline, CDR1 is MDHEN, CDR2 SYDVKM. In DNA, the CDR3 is TGTGCCAGCAGGGTACAGGACGGCACAGATACGCAGTATTTT. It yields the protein CASRVQDGTDTQYF. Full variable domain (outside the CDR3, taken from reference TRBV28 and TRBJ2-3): DVKVTQSSRYLVKRTGEKVFLECVQDMDHENMFWYRQDPGLGLRLIYFSYDVKMKEKGDIPEGYSVSREKKERFSLILESASTNQTSMYLCASRVQDGTDTQYFGPGTRLTVL.